This T cell receptor beta chain was recorded in a study of identical twins. Study-level points and caveats: Memory repertoires lacked the insertion deficit that abundant cord blood beta clonotypes showed. Recombination models fit unrelated individuals' TCR alpha sharing but underestimated twins'. Twins shared out-of-frame alpha sequences with excess low generation probability.

TCRdb re-analysed the 5' RACE reads in MiXCR, keeping a single row per CDR3 protein. This table has 450,000 or so distinct CDR3 sequences, roughly a quarter appearing once. This clonotype was counted once. Its target is not known. Trimming cost V 0 bases and J 9 bases, with 14 bases left between them. CDR1 LGHNA and CDR2 YSLEER come from the germline V gene. The CDR3 runs to 15 residues. These data were also filed under a second study, of T cells expressing NK-cell markers.

Material for sequencing was CD4+ T cells sorted from blood. The chain combines TRBV4-3 with TRBJ2-2; D possibly uses TRBD1 or TRBD2 (5 bases each). The receptor was isolated from a woman aged 18-29 years in good health. The CDR3 sequence: CASSQDHLGRRELFF. The CDR3 nucleotides read TGCGCCAGCAGCCAAGATCACTTGGGACGCAGGGAGCTGTTTTTT.